The text below deals with one TCR beta chain. Its target is unknown. The authors split each subset's genomic DNA evenly across several immunoSEQ plates. Sequenced by immunoSEQ multiplex PCR; TCRdb stores in-frame clones only, minus some. The repertoire consists of around 1,000,000 clones, with 70% to 85% occurring once and the leading ten covering 0.89%. The data were obtained in a study of shared clonotypes between healthy human individuals. Findings and caveats of the study: Among a handful of donors, approximately 5% of naive CD4 clonotypes were found in common.

Those who donated were healthy HIV-negative adults, with no recent acute infections or vaccinations reported. The study drew all its donors from Caucasian adults living in Nashville, Tennessee. This CDR3 has 14 residues. The V gene's germline CDR1 is SGHAT and CDR2 FQNNGV. Trimming stripped 3 bases from V and 0 bases from J, with 8 bases between. The sample taken for sequencing was memory CD4+ T cells from PBMCs. The subset: CD45RA-negative fraction. This TCR was sampled from a man aged 18-30 years in good health. Some clones in this sample may be carry-over from other donors' samples. The chain has TRBV11-2 and TRBJ2-5; D is unresolved. The CDR3 loop reads CASSFDTYQETQYF. In DNA form, the CDR3 reads TGTGCCAGCAGCTTTGACACCTACCAAGAGACCCAGTACTTC.